This T cell receptor beta chain was obtained from a study of T cell repertoires in cytomegalovirus infection. On the study more broadly: Public TCR beta signature analysis indicated the presence of both CMV infection and matching HLA type.

Study results and limitations: CMV-specific TCR beta clonotypes restricted by HLA-C dominated the ex vivo response.

This clonotype was counted only a few times. Antigen specificity is unknown. TCRdb processed the reads anew with MiXCR; each CDR3 protein has one entry. Found here are more than 400,000 distinct CDR3 sequences, around a quarter of them singletons; the top ten hold 13%. This CDR3 contains 18 residues. Germline V gives CDR1 SGHVS, CDR2 FNYEAQ. Trimming removed 4 bases from V and 0 bases from J; junction bases left unmatched: 8. This receptor was obtained from a human donor in good health (CMV status not recorded). Some clones in this sample may be carry-over from other donors' samples. The V and J genes are TRBV7-6 and TRBJ2-3, with 12 bases identical to TRBD2. Sequences were obtained from PBMCs. CDR3: CASSSSAGTSGSTDTQYF. Here the CDR3 DNA reads TGTGCCAGCAGCTCCAGCGCTGGGACTAGCGGGAGCACAGATACGCAGTATTTT.